Shown below are 18 T cell receptor beta chains from a single sample sequenced in a study of T cells in Graves' hyperthyroidism and ophthalmopathy. Regions amplified from RNA transcripts were the TCR beta CDR3 regions. During a first-round RT-PCR of the TCR CDR3, the HTBI primer set was used. From the multiplex PCR reads, TCRdb called clonotypes with MiXCR, one entry per CDR3 protein. This table holds a few hundred thousand distinct CDR3 sequences, less than 25% found once. Input material: blood. The receptor set was obtained from a man aged 18 to 35 with Graves' hyperthyroidism.

This clonotype was observed a few times. The chain's CDR3 is CASSPFQDSQAFF. The CDR3 DNA reads as TGTGCCAGCAGTCCCTTTCAGGACAGTCAAGCTTTCTTT. The chain is built from TRBV12-3 or TRBV12-4 and TRBJ1-1; tentative D call: TRBD1 (6 bases). The V end was cut by 5 bases, the J end by 9 bases, with 16 bases between. This CDR3 is built from 13 residues.

Note on this clonotype: Mismatch with germline at one junction end may stem from a read error. The chain has TRBV11-2 and TRBJ2-7, with unresolved D. Germline V CDR1 and CDR2: SGHAT, FQNNGV. This CDR3 has 13 residues. The CDR3 here is CTSSLETTYEQYF. The CDR3 DNA reads TGTACCAGCAGCTTAGAAACCACCTACGAGCAGTACTTC.

This clonotype was counted at least ten times. The V call is TRBV6-1, the J call TRBJ2-7, with 12 positions matching TRBD1. CDR1 is MNHNS and CDR2 is SASEGT in the germline V gene. V lost 7 bases and J lost 5; bases outside the gene matches: 12. The CDR3 contains 16 residues. The DNA of the CDR3 is TGTGCCAGCATCCTGGGACAGGGGGCGAGTACCCACGAGCAGTACTTC. It is translated as CASILGQGASTHEQYF.

This clonotype was seen at least ten times. The chain combines TRBV25-1 with TRBJ2-6; 11 bases are a match to TRBD1. The CDR3 contains 20 residues. V gave up 5 bases and J gave up 2 bases; unmatched junction bases: 14. Germline CDR1 MGHDK, CDR2 SYGVNS. CDR3 amino acids: CASSHLDRGPEVTGANVLTF. The DNA of the CDR3 is TGTGCCAGCAGTCACCTGGACAGGGGGCCTGAAGTTACTGGGGCCAACGTCCTGACTTTC.

A note on this clonotype: One junction end disagrees with the germline gene, perhaps due to a read error. CDR3 nucleotides: TGTGCCAGCAGTTATTCCCTGAGCTCCTACGATCAGTACTTC. Protein product: CASSYSLSSYDQYF. The rearrangement joins TRBV6-5 to TRBJ2-7; D is uncertain. Looked up from germline, CDR1 is MNHEY and CDR2 is SVGAGI. The length of the CDR3 is 14 residues.

This chain joins TRBV15 and TRBJ1-6, with no clear D. Trimming took off 0 bases at V and 10 bases at J, with 16 bases between the two ends. The CDR3 contains 16 residues. Germline V gene lookup returns CDR1 LNHNV and CDR2 YYDKDF (reference sequence). The DNA for the CDR3 is TGTGCCACCAGCAGAGATCGTTGGAGCAGTTCGTCACCCCTCCACTTT. Its translation is CATSRDRWSSSSPLHF.

This clonotype was counted at least ten times. This rearrangement joins TRBV27 to TRBJ1-1; D might be TRBD1 (5 bases). V shed 4 bases and J shed 2 bases, with 8 bases lying between them. The CDR3 is 13 residues long. The V gene's germline CDR1 is MNHEY and CDR2 SMNVEV (reference sequence). The CDR3 sequence is CASSWGPNTEAFF. The CDR3 coding sequence is TGTGCCAGCAGTTGGGGCCCAAACACTGAAGCTTTCTTT.

This clonotype was recorded at least ten times. The chain couples TRBV27 to TRBJ1-5; no clear D. V was trimmed by 2 bases and J by 0 bases, leaving 8 bases between them. The CDR3 extends over 15 amino acids. CDR1 is MNHEY, CDR2 SMNVEV, per germline (reference sequence). The CDR3 region is CASSLTAYSNQPQHF. The CDR3 DNA is TGTGCCAGCAGTTTAACAGCTTATAGCAATCAGCCCCAGCATTTT.

This clonotype came up many times. The chain carries TRBV27 and TRBJ1-1; no firm D call. V lost 7 bases and J 0 bases, leaving 12 bases between the germline ends. This CDR3 contains 14 residues. The germline CDR1 and CDR2 sequences are MNHEY and SMNVEV (reference sequence). In DNA, the CDR3 is TGTGCCAGCAAGATGGCCCTCCTGAACACTGAAGCTTTCTTT. Encoded protein: CASKMALLNTEAFF.

The sample holds many counts of this clonotype. The chain recombines TRBV27 with TRBJ1-2; TRBD1 matches 11 bases. Trimming at V came to 0 bases and at J to 4 bases, leaving 1 base not matched to a gene. The CDR3 has 15 amino acids. The germline V gene encodes CDR1 MNHEY and CDR2 SMNVEV (reference sequence). The CDR3: CASSLSGQGAYGYTF. The CDR3 DNA sequence: TGTGCCAGCAGTTTATCTGGACAGGGGGCCTATGGCTACACCTTC.

At least ten counts were recorded for this clonotype. The chain employs TRBV3-1 and TRBJ1-1; no definite D call. Germline V gives CDR1 LGHDT, CDR2 YNNKEL (reference sequence). The CDR3 is 13 amino acids. V lost 4 bases and J 1 base, leaving 7 bases between the germline ends. CDR3 amino acids: CASSRYWNTEAFF. Written as DNA, the CDR3 is TGTGCCAGCAGCCGTTATTGGAACACTGAAGCTTTCTTT.

In nucleotides, the CDR3 is TGTGCCAGCAGTTCCGGGAAAGAGACCCAGTACTTC. As protein: CASSSGKETQYF. The chain has TRBV12-3 or TRBV12-4 and TRBJ2-5; TRBD2 is a possible D gene (5 bases). V lost 4 bases, J lost 3 bases, and 6 bases lay in between. The CDR3 extends over 12 amino acids.

This rearrangement joins TRBV6-1 to TRBJ1-5; 9 bases match TRBD1. Germline assignment: CDR1 MNHNS and CDR2 SASEGT. The CDR3 runs 17 residues. V was pared by 6 bases and J by 9 bases, with 18 bases of the junction left unmatched. The CDR3 bases are TGTGCCAGCAGCCCCTTACAGAGGACAGGGGAAAGGACGCCCCAGCATTTT. As protein: CASSPLQRTGERTPQHF.

This clonotype was recorded at least ten times. This rearrangement joins TRBV11-2 to TRBJ2-2; maybe TRBD2 (6 bases). The CDR3 runs 15 residues. Trimming took 6 bases from V and 0 from J, leaving 11 bases between them. The germline V gene has CDR1 SGHAT and CDR2 FQNNGV. CDR3: CASSWDFTNTGELFF. DNA of the CDR3: TGTGCCAGCAGTTGGGACTTTACGAACACCGGGGAGCTGTTTTTT.

This clonotype came up many times. V gene TRBV12-3 or TRBV12-4 combines with J gene TRBJ2-7; 9 nucleotides match TRBD1. CDR3 size: 13 residues. V dropped 6 bases and J dropped 1; count of bases not matched to a gene: 1. CDR3 protein: CASRGQGSYEQYF. CDR3 nucleotides: TGTGCCAGCAGGGGACAGGGTTCCTACGAGCAGTACTTC.

The chain joins TRBV27 to TRBJ1-6, with D possibly matching TRBD1 (6 bases). CDR1 MNHEY and CDR2 SMNVEV come from the germline V gene (reference sequence). Trimming took off 3 bases at V and 6 bases at J, with 12 bases between the two ends. This CDR3 region has 15 residues. CDR3 sequence reads: CASSFGTSLNSPLHF. The CDR3, as DNA: TGTGCCAGCAGTTTCGGGACATCCCTTAATTCACCCCTCCACTTT.

The gene calls are TRBV19 and TRBJ1-5, with D tentatively TRBD1 (5 bases). The CDR3 is made up of 14 amino acids. CDR1 and CDR2 from the germline V gene are LNHDA and SQIVND (reference sequence). V lost 7 bases and J lost 5, with 15 bases in between. The CDR3 reads CASTSGWTDQPQHF. DNA of the CDR3: TGTGCCAGTACGTCAGGGTGGACGGATCAGCCCCAGCATTTT.

This clonotype was recorded many times. The chain uses TRBV7-8 and TRBJ2-7; D perhaps matches TRBD2 (6 bases). The germline V and J ends were trimmed by 1 base and 1 base, with 17 bases remaining between them. CDR3 length: 17 residues. Germline CDR1 reads SGHVS; CDR2 reads FQNEAQ. The CDR3 reads CASSLEWDSSSSYEQYF. The CDR3 region has the DNA TGTGCCAGCAGCTTAGAATGGGACTCAAGTTCTTCCTACGAGCAGTACTTC.